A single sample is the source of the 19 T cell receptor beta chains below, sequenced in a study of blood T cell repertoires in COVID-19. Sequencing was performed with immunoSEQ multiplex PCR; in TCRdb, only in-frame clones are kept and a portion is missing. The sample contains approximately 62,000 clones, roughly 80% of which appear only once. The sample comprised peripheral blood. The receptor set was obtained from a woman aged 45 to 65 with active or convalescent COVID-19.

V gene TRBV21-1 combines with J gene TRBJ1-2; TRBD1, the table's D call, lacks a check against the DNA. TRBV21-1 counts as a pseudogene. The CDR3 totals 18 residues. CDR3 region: CASSLRLNHRGRSHGYTF. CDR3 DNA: TGTGCCAGCAGCTTACGGTTAAATCACAGGGGGAGGTCTCATGGCTACACCTTC.

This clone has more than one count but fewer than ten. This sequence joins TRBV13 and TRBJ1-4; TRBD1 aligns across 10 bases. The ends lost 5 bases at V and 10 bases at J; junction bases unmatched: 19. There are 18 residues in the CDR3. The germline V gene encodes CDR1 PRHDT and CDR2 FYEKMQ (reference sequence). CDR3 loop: CASSHLRKAGTGAGKLFF. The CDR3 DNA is TGTGCCAGCAGCCATCTACGAAAGGCCGGGACAGGGGCTGGAAAACTGTTTTTT.

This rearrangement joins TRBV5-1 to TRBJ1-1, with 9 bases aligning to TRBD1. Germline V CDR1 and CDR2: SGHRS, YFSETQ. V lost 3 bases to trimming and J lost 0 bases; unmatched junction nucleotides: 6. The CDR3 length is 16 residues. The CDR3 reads CASSWGQGLMNTEAFF. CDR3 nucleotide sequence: TGCGCCAGCAGCTGGGGACAGGGACTGATGAACACTGAAGCTTTCTTT.

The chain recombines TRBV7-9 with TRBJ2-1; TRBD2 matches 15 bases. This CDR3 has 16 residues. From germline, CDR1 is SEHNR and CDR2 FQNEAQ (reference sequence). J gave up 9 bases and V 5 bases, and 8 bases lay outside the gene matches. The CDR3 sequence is CASSPKGLAGGIEQFF. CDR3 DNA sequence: TGTGCCAGCAGCCCGAAGGGACTAGCGGGAGGAATTGAGCAGTTCTTC.

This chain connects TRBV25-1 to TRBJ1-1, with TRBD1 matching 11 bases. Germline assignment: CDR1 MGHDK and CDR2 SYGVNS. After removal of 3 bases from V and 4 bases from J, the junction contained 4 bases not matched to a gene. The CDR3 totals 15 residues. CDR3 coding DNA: TGTGCCAGCAGTGACCCCGGGACAGGGGGCACTGAAGCTTTCTTT. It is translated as CASSDPGTGGTEAFF.

The CDR3 coding sequence is TGTGCCAGCTCACGAGGCAGAGAGACCCAGTACTTC. Protein product: CASSRGRETQYF. The chain combines TRBV18 with TRBJ2-5; D is undetermined. The length of the CDR3 is 12 residues. V shed 4 bases and J shed 4 bases, with 7 bases lying between them. CDR1 is KGHSH, CDR2 LQKENI, per germline.

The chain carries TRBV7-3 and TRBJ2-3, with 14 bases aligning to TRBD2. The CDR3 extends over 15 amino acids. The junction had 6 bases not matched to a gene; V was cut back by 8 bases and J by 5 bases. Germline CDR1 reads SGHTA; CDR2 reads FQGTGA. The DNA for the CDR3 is TGTGCCAGCTCCTTAGGACTAGCGGGAGGAGATACGCAGTATTTT. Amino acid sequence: CASSLGLAGGDTQYF.

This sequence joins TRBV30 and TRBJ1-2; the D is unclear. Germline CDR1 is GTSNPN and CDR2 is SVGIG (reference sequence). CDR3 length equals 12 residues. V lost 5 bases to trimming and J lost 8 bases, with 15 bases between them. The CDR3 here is CAWDGDLRGYTF. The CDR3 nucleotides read TGTGCCTGGGACGGAGACCTTAGGGGCTACACCTTC.

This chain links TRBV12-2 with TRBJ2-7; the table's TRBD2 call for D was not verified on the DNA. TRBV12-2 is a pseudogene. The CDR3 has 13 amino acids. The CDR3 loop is CASRLRIERAMDF. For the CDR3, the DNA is TGTGCAAGTCGCTTAAGGATCGAGCGGGCCATGGACTTC.

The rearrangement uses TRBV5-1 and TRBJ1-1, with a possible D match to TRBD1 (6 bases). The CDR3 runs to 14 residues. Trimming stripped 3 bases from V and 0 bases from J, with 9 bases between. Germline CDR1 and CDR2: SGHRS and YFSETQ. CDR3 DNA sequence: TGCGCCAGCAGCTCCGGGACAATGAACACTGAAGCTTTCTTT. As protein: CASSSGTMNTEAFF. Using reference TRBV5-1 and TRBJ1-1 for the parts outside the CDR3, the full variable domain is KAGVTQTPRYLIKTRGQQVTLSCSPISGHRSVSWYQQTPGQGLQFLFEYFSETQRNKGNFPGRFSGRQFSNSRSEMNVSTLELGDSALYLCASSSGTMNTEAFFGQGTRLTVV.

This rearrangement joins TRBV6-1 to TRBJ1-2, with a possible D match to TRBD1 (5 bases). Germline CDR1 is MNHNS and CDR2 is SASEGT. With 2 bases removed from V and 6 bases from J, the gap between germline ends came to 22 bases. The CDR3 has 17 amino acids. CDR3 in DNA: TGTGCCAGCAGTGAATCCCCCCCCGGCAGGGTCCGGGATGGCTACACCTTC. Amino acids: CASSESPPGRVRDGYTF.

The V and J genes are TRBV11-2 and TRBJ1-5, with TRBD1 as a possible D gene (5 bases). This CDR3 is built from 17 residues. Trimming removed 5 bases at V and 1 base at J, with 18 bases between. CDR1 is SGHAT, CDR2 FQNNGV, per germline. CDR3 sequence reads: CASSHVGGRGSNQPQHF. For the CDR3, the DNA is TGTGCCAGCAGCCACGTCGGGGGTAGAGGAAGCAATCAGCCCCAGCATTTT.

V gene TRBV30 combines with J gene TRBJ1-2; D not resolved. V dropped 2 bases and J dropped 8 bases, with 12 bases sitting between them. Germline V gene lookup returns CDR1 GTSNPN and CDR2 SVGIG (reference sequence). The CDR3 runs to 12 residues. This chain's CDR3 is CAWSSRDSGYTF. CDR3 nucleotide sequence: TGTGCCTGGAGTTCCCGGGATTCAGGCTACACCTTC.

CDR3 in DNA: TGTGCCAGCAGTCCCGCTCCGGGGGGGCCGGGGGCCGGCACTGAAGCTTTCTTT. Encoded protein: CASSPAPGGPGAGTEAFF. The J gene is TRBJ1-1, the V gene TRBV6-2 or TRBV6-3; tentative D call: TRBD1 (6 bases). Germline V gives CDR1 MNHEY, CDR2 SVGEGT. The V and J ends lost 5 bases and 4 bases respectively, with 26 bases between them. The CDR3 is made up of 18 amino acids.

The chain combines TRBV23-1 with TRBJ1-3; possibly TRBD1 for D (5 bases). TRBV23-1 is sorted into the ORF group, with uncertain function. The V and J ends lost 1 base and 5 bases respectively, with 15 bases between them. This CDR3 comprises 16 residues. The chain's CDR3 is CASSQYCQGGRNTIYF. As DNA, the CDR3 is TGCGCCAGCAGTCAATATTGCCAGGGAGGAAGAAACACCATATATTTT.

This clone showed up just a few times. For the CDR3, the DNA is TGCAGCGTTGATAGCGGGTTCACAGATACGCAGTATTTT. Translating it yields CSVDSGFTDTQYF. The rearrangement uses TRBV29-1 and TRBJ2-3, with TRBD2 matching over 7 bases. The CDR3 is 13 amino acids. The germline CDR1 and CDR2 sequences are SQVTM and ANQGSEA. The V and J ends lost 3 bases and 2 bases, in that order; junction bases with no gene match: 2.

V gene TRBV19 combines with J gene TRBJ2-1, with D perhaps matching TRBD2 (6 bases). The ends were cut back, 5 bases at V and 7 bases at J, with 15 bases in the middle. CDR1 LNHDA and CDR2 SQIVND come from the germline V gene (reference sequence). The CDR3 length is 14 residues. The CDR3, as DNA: TGTGCCAGTAGTCGGTCGGGAGTTCAGAATGAGCAGTTCTTC. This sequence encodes CASSRSGVQNEQFF.

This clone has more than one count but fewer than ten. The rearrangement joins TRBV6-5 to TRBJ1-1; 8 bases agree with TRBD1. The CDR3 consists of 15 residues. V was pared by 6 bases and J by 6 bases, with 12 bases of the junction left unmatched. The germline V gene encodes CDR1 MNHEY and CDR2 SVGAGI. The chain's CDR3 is CASSEDRARGAEAFF. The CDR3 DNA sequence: TGTGCCAGCAGCGAGGACAGGGCGAGGGGCGCTGAAGCTTTCTTT.

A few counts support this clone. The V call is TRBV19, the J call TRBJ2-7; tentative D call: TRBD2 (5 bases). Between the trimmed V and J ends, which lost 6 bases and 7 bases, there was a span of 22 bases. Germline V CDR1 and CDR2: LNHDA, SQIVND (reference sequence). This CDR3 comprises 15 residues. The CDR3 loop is CASSPGGGRSGEQYF. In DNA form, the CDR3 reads TGTGCCAGTAGCCCCGGAGGCGGCCGATCTGGGGAGCAGTACTTC.